One and the same sample provided the 20 T cell receptor beta chains below, sequenced in a study of shared clonotypes between healthy human individuals. Cells designated naive CD8 were CD45RO-negative and were positively selected for CCR7, with terminally differentiated effector memory CD45RA+ cells excluded. The method was immunoSEQ multiplex PCR; TCRdb's version includes in-frame clones alone and lacks a portion of them. The sample shows hundreds of thousands of clones, roughly 98% of them seen only once. The sample comprised naive CD8+ T cells sorted from blood. These receptors all come from a man younger than 45 in good health.

This sequence joins TRBV10-1 and TRBJ2-7; D may be TRBD1 (6 bases). The germline gives CDR1 WNHNN, CDR2 SYGVQD (reference sequence). Trimming left V 5 bases short and J 3 bases short, with 11 bases between. The CDR3 length is 13 residues. CDR3 sequence reads: CASSKTGYYEQYF. The CDR3 nucleotides read TGCGCCAGCAGTAAGACAGGATACTACGAGCAGTACTTC.

The chain recombines TRBV6-6 with TRBJ2-1; D remains ambiguous. In germline, CDR1 is MNHNY, CDR2 SVGAGI (reference sequence). CDR3 length: 12 residues. V lost 3 bases to trimming and J lost 8 bases, with 8 bases between them. This CDR3 is CASSYEVDEQFF. CDR3 nucleotide sequence: TGTGCCAGCAGTTATGAGGTAGATGAGCAGTTCTTC.

V and J are TRBV7-9 and TRBJ2-1; D gene ambiguous. Germline CDR1 SEHNR, CDR2 FQNEAQ (reference sequence). CDR3 size: 13 residues. V lost 5 bases to trimming and J lost 8 bases, with 13 bases between them. CDR3 sequence reads: CASSDPFLDEQFF. CDR3 bases: TGTGCCAGCAGCGATCCCTTTTTAGATGAGCAGTTCTTC.

The chain is built from TRBV4-1 and TRBJ1-5; possible D gene TRBD1, 6 bases. V lost 3 bases and J lost 5, with 20 bases in between. The CDR3 spans 17 residues. Germline CDR1 is MGHRA and CDR2 is YSYEKL. The CDR3 reads CASSQTLRGQIDQPQHF. In DNA, the CDR3 is TGCGCCAGCAGCCAGACCCTCCGCGGACAGATCGATCAGCCCCAGCATTTT.

V is TRBV7-9 and J is TRBJ2-1; 11 bases are a match to TRBD2. CDR1 and CDR2 (germline): SEHNR, FQNEAQ (reference sequence). The ends lost 2 bases at V and 0 bases at J; junction bases unmatched: 3. This CDR3 is 17 amino acids long. This chain's CDR3 is CASSLPLAGASYNEQFF. The DNA for the CDR3 is TGTGCCAGCAGCTTACCACTAGCGGGAGCCTCCTACAATGAGCAGTTCTTC. Filled out from reference TRBV7-9 and TRBJ2-1, the complete variable domain reads DTGVSQNPRHKITKRGQNVTFRCDPISEHNRLYWYRQTLGQGPEFLTYFQNEAQLEKSRLLSDRFSAERPKGSFSTLEIQRTEQGDSAMYLCASSLPLAGASYNEQFFGPGTRLTVL.

This chain joins TRBV5-4 and TRBJ2-7; maybe TRBD2 (6 bases). The V end lost 4 bases, the J end lost 7 bases, and 15 bases lay between the germline ends. The CDR3 length is 13 residues. The V gene's germline CDR1 is SGHNT and CDR2 YYREEE (reference sequence). The CDR3 region has the DNA TGTGCCAGCAGCCCGGGACTCAGCGCGGAGCAGTACTTC. Protein: CASSPGLSAEQYF.

The chain joins TRBV5-1 to TRBJ2-7, with D possibly matching TRBD1 (6 bases). The germline V and J ends were trimmed by 4 bases and 5 bases, with 16 bases remaining between them. Germline-derived CDR1 and CDR2 are SGHRS and YFSETQ. CDR3 length equals 14 residues. CDR3: CASSPSRDIDEQYF. CDR3 DNA sequence: TGCGCCAGCAGCCCAAGCCGGGACATAGACGAGCAGTACTTC.

The genes are TRBV11-3 and TRBJ2-2; D is unclear. V lost 0 bases and J lost 0, with 14 bases in between. This CDR3 is built from 18 residues. Germline V gene data show CDR1 as SGHNT and CDR2 as YENEEA. The DNA of the CDR3 is TGTGCCAGCAGCTTAGATCCGCGTCGGACCGCGAACACCGGGGAGCTGTTTTTT. This sequence encodes CASSLDPRRTANTGELFF.

V and J are TRBV11-2 and TRBJ2-1; no clear D. Deletions cut 10 bases from V and 6 bases from J, with 10 bases between. Germline values: CDR1 SGHAT, CDR2 FQNNGV. This CDR3 is 11 amino acids long. In DNA form, the CDR3 reads TGTGCCAAAGAGCTTTTCAATGAGCAGTTCTTC. Translated: CAKELFNEQFF.

The chain combines TRBV7-2 with TRBJ2-3; 10 nucleotides match TRBD2. Germline V gene lookup returns CDR1 SGHTA and CDR2 FQGNSA. After removal of 0 bases from V and 5 bases from J, the junction contained 11 bases not matched to a gene. This CDR3 has 18 residues. The CDR3: CASSLAETEREGQDTQYF. The CDR3 nucleotides read TGTGCCAGCAGCTTAGCAGAGACAGAGCGGGAGGGCCAAGATACGCAGTATTTT.

V gene TRBV27 combines with J gene TRBJ2-7; a possible D gene is TRBD2 (6 bases). The V and J ends lost 4 bases and 3 bases respectively, with 13 bases between them. The CDR3 spans 14 residues. Germline loops: CDR1 MNHEY, CDR2 SMNVEV (reference sequence). The CDR3 DNA reads as TGTGCCAGCAGTTACGGGAGAAGAGGCTACGAGCAGTACTTC. It translates to CASSYGRRGYEQYF.

The chain employs TRBV7-9 and TRBJ2-7; possibly TRBD1 for D (6 bases). The CDR3 is 15 amino acids. The germline V and J ends were trimmed by 0 bases and 2 bases, with 11 bases remaining between them. Per the germline V gene, CDR1 is SEHNR and CDR2 is FQNEAQ (reference sequence). CDR3 DNA sequence: TGTGCCAGCAGCTTAGCCGGGACATACCCCTACGAGCAGTACTTC. It specifies CASSLAGTYPYEQYF.

The CDR3 DNA reads as TGTGCCAGCAGCTCAATAGCGGGACCTAGCACAGATACGCAGTATTTT. This gives the protein CASSSIAGPSTDTQYF. The rearrangement uses TRBV7-6 and TRBJ2-3; 8 nucleotides line up with TRBD2. V was clipped by 4 bases and J by 0 bases; unmatched bases: 6. Germline V lookup: CDR1 SGHVS, CDR2 FNYEAQ. The CDR3 length is 16 residues.

The V and J genes are TRBV10-2 and TRBJ2-5; a weak D match, TRBD1 (6 bases). CDR1 WSHSY and CDR2 SAAADI come from the germline V gene. Deletions cut 6 bases from V and 1 base from J, with 18 bases between. The CDR3 covers 16 residues. DNA for the CDR3: TGCGCCAGCAGAGATTCTTGGGGGCGAGCCCAAGAGACCCAGTACTTC. Its translation is CASRDSWGRAQETQYF.

This chain uses TRBV7-8 with TRBJ2-7, with D perhaps TRBD2 (5 bases). The V end was cut by 1 base, the J end by 3 bases, with 13 bases between. The length of the CDR3 is 15 residues. The V gene's germline CDR1 is SGHVS and CDR2 FQNEAQ. CDR3 loop: CASSLERSAYYEQYF. CDR3 DNA: TGTGCCAGCAGCTTAGAGCGGAGTGCGTACTACGAGCAGTACTTC.

This chain connects TRBV7-3 to TRBJ2-7; 10 bases fit TRBD2. Germline CDR1 is SGHTA and CDR2 is FQGTGA. The CDR3 length is 14 residues. The V segment lost 5 bases and the J segment 6 bases; nucleotides outside the gene matches: 7. Here the CDR3 reads CASSPGTSALEQYF. The CDR3 DNA is TGTGCCAGCAGCCCAGGGACTAGCGCCCTCGAGCAGTACTTC.

The rearrangement links TRBV9 to TRBJ2-3; 13 bases match TRBD2. The junction had 10 bases not matched to a gene; V was cut back by 3 bases and J by 6 bases. CDR1 SGDLS and CDR2 YYNGEE come from the germline V gene. The length of the CDR3 is 17 residues. The CDR3 nucleotides read TGTGCCAGCAGCGATGGGACTAGCGGGACCGTTGGGGATACGCAGTATTTT. Its protein is CASSDGTSGTVGDTQYF.

This rearrangement joins TRBV4-3 to TRBJ2-3; D uncertain. This CDR3 region has 15 residues. Germline loops: CDR1 LGHNA, CDR2 YSLEER. The V end lost 5 bases, the J end lost 2 bases, and 14 bases lay between the germline ends. CDR3 nucleotides: TGCGCCAGCAGCTCCAAAGCAACCAACACAGATACGCAGTATTTT. This sequence encodes CASSSKATNTDTQYF.

The gene calls are TRBV15 and TRBJ2-7; possibly TRBD1 for D (6 bases). The CDR3 runs 13 residues. The germline CDR1 and CDR2 sequences are LNHNV and YYDKDF (reference sequence). V gave up 5 bases and J gave up 2 bases, with 10 bases separating them. This chain's CDR3 is CATSATGTYEQYF. The CDR3 nucleotides read TGTGCCACCAGCGCTACAGGGACCTACGAGCAGTACTTC. The full variable domain, its missing parts supplied by reference TRBV15 and TRBJ2-7, is DAMVIQNPRYQVTQFGKPVTLSCSQTLNHNVMYWYQQKSSQAPKLLFHYYDKDFNNEADTPDNFQSRRPNTSFCFLDIRSPGLGDTAMYLCATSATGTYEQYFGPGTRLTVT.

Points on this clone: The germline gene is not matched at one end of the junction; a read error may be the cause. The rearrangement uses TRBV5-1 and TRBJ1-2, with 7 positions matching TRBD1. Germline-derived CDR1 and CDR2 are SGHRS and YFSETQ. This CDR3 is 17 amino acids long. The CDR3 sequence: CASNLSPGTEVKDGYTF. CDR3 nucleotide sequence: TGCGCCAGCAACTTGTCCCCAGGGACAGAGGTGAAGGATGGCTACACCTTC.